This record concerns one T cell receptor (beta chain) sequence. The antigen is not known. This record belongs to a study of PD-L1 blockade in urothelial cancer. Study-wide background: Patients had received 0 to 3 prior chemotherapy regimens. Study-wide results and caveats: Below-median pretreatment blood TCR clonality predicted better survival.

Each PCR reaction had synthetic TCR analog templates spiked into it. Produced via immunoSEQ multiplex PCR; TCRdb's table is partial and in-frame only. The data contain roughly 120,000 clones, 85% to 95% of them singletons. Stated time point: peripheral blood 6 weeks after treatment start. In germline, CDR1 is LGHNA, CDR2 YSLEER. V lost 0 bases and J lost 0, with 5 bases in between. There are 15 residues in the CDR3. The sequencing here drew on PBMCs, taken around atezolizumab (anti-PD-L1) treatment. The chain has TRBV4-3 and TRBJ2-2; the D is unclear. The sequence came from a man aged 55 to 69 with urothelial cancer. The CDR3 DNA reads TGCGCCAGCAGCCAAGATCTGTCGAACACCGGGGAGCTGTTTTTT. Encoded protein: CASSQDLSNTGELFF.